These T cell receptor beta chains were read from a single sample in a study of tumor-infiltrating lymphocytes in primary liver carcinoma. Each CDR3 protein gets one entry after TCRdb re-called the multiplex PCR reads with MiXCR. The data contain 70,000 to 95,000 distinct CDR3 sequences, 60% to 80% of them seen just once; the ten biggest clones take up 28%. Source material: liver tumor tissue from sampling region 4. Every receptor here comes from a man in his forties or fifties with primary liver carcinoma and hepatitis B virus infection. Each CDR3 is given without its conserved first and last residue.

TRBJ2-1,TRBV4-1,ASSQPQGLGTDHEQF
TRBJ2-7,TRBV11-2,ASSLGTSGLERY
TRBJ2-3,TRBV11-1,ASSLGRGRADIQY
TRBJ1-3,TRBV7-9,ASSVSGPRNTIY
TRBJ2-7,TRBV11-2,DSSITDTAYEQY
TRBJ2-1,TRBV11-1,ASSRLPGGGYNKRF
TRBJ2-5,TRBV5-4,DSSLNRGLGETQY
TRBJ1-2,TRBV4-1,ASSLEGPAFGYT
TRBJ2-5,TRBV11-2,ASGLGGTRLEIQY
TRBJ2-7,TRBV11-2,VSILSVGISYEQY
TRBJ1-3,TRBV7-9,ASSLVRTAGSTIY
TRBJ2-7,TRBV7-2,TSTGASPYEQY
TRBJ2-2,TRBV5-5,VSSREPITGELF
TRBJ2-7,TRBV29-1,SVEWTVLGEQY
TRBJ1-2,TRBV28,ASSAGTALYGYT
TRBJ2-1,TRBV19,ASIPTSGTYNEQF
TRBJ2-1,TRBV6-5,TSSCSMGNNEQF
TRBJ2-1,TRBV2,VSYRDNTDNEQF
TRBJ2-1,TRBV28,ASSLSGGVPYNEQF
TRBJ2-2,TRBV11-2,ANSLVAPAGTGELF
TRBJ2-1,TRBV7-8,ASSLGSLSNFNEQF
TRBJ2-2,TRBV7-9,VSGFNSGELF
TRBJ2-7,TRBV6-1,AGSDMGLYEQY
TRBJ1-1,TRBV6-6,ASSCKGIGDTVAF
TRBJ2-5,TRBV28,ASRSTGDETHY
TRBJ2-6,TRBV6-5,ASSLWTGMKASANVMT
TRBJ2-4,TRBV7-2,ASSSQGNIQY